A single T cell receptor beta chain is shown here with its context. The data were taken from a study of blood T cell repertoires in COVID-19. TCRdb's table, derived via immunoSEQ multiplex PCR, lists solely in-frame clones and lacks some. The profile shows 200,000 or so clones, 80% to 90% of them singletons. CDR1 is GTSNPN and CDR2 is SVGIG in the germline V gene (reference sequence). The CDR3 runs 13 residues. The V end was cut by 2 bases, the J end by 6 bases, with 13 bases between. Ages ranged from roughly 18 to 100 years, with residence in 24 US areas. The chain couples TRBV30 to TRBJ2-5; TRBD2 might be the D (7 bases). What was sequenced was PBMCs or T cells enriched from blood (not recorded which). This receptor was taken from a woman in her thirties or forties with acute COVID-19. The CDR3 reads CAWSLGGAKTQYF. For the CDR3, the DNA is TGTGCCTGGAGTCTAGGGGGGGCCAAGACCCAGTACTTC. The variable domain in full, completed from reference TRBV30 and TRBJ2-5, reads SQTIHQWPATLVQPVGSPLSLECTVEGTSNPNLYWYRQAAGRGLQLLFYSVGIGQISSEVPQNLSASRPQDRQFILSSKKLLLSDSGFYLCAWSLGGAKTQYFGPGTRLLVL.